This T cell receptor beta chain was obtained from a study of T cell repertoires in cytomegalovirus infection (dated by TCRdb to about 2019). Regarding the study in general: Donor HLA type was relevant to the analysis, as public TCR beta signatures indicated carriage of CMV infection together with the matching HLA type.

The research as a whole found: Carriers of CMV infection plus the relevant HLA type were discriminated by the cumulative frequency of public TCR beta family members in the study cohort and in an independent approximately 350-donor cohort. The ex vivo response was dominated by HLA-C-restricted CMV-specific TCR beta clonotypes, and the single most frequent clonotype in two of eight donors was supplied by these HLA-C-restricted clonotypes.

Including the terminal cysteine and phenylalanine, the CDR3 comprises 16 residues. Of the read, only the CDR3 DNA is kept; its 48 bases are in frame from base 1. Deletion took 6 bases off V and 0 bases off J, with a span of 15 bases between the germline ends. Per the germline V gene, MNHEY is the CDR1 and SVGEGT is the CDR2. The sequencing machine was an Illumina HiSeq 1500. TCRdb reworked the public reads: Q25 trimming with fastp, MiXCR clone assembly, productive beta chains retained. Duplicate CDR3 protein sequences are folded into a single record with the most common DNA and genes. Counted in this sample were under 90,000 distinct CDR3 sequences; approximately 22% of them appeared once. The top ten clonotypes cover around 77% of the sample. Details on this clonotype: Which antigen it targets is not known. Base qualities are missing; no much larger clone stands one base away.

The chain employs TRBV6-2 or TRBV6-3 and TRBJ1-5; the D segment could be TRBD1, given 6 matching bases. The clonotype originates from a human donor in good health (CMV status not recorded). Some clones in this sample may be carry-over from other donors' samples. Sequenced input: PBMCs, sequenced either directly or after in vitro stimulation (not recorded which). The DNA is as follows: TGTGCCAGCAGCCGAAGACGGGACAATAGCAATCAGCCCCAGCATTTT. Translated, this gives CASSRRRDNSNQPQHF.